The 3 T cell receptor beta chains below all came from one sample that was sequenced in a study of T cells in tumors after PD-1 blockade. Method: immunoSEQ multiplex PCR; TCRdb's copy keeps in-frame clones and lacks some. The sample records approximately 48,000 clones, over 75% being singletons. This sample comprised PBMCs, obtained before anti-PD-1 treatment. The receptors were gathered from a human donor with basal cell carcinoma.

A few counts support this clone. This sequence joins TRBV29-1 and TRBJ1-5; 8 bases map to TRBD1. This CDR3 is built from 14 residues. Trimming cost V 4 bases and J 0 bases; bases outside gene matches: 2. Germline CDR1 SQVTM, CDR2 ANQGSEA. The CDR3 bases are TGCAGCGTTGCGGACAGGGATAGCAATCAGCCCCAGCATTTT. Protein sequence: CSVADRDSNQPQHF.

This CDR3 is CASHGTGQGNQPQHF. The CDR3 region has the DNA TGTGCTAGCCACGGGACGGGACAGGGCAATCAGCCCCAGCATTTT. The J gene is TRBJ1-5, the V gene TRBV19, with TRBD1 matching over 8 bases. Germline loops: CDR1 LNHDA, CDR2 SQIVND (reference sequence). The CDR3 extends over 15 amino acids.

About this clone: Additional DNA sequences in this sample encode the identical CDR3. The chain carries TRBV12-3 or TRBV12-4 and TRBJ1-1; D gene unclear. The V gene lost 10 bases and the J gene lost 1 base, with 10 bases spanning the gap. The CDR3 extends over 12 amino acids. This CDR3 reads CAISRANTEAFF. CDR3 DNA sequence: TGTGCCATAAGTCGAGCGAACACTGAAGCTTTCTTT.